A selection of T cell receptor beta chains follows, all from one sample in a study of control samples from healthy donors and cancer patients. Clones were sequenced by immunoSEQ multiplex PCR, and TCRdb holds only the in-frame ones, with some missing. The data hold tens of thousands of clones, with around four fifths observed a single time. Specimen: blood. Every receptor here comes from a man aged 50 to 59 in good health. CDR3s include the opening cysteine and the closing phenylalanine or tryptophan. D genes are given only for firm matches. Size values are once, few and many counts, or a class for expanded clones, and some rows have none.

size	D	V	J	DNA	CDR3
once	NA	TRBV7-2	TRBJ2-5	TGTGCCAGCAGCCCAAGATCGGGACTTCTGGAGACCCAGTACTTC	CASSPRSGLLETQYF
NA	NA	TRBV7-6	TRBJ1-2	TGTGCCAGCAGCTCCCAAGGCGGCAGAAGTAACTATGGCTACACCTTC	CASSSQGGRSNYGYTF
NA	NA	TRBV5-1	TRBJ2-1	TGCGCCAGCAGCCTCCGGGACTACAATGAGCAGTTCTTC	CASSLRDYNEQFF
NA	TRBD2	TRBV11-2	TRBJ2-5	TGTGCCAGCAGTTTGACCCCGGGACTAGCGCTTGAGACCCAGTACTTC	CASSLTPGLALETQYF
NA	NA	TRBV9	TRBJ1-2	TGTGCCAGCAGCGTAGAGATCCGGGGGGAGAATGGCTACACCTTC	CASSVEIRGENGYTF
once	NA	TRBV19	TRBJ2-3	TGTGCCAGTAGTAGGGAGTTCACAGATACGCAGTATTTT	CASSREFTDTQYF
NA	NA	TRBV6-5	TRBJ1-1	TGTGCCAGCAGTTACTCTCCCGGGACTGAAGCTTTCTTT	CASSYSPGTEAFF
NA	NA	TRBV30	TRBJ1-5	TGTGCCTGGAGCCCTGGCAGCAATCAGCCCCAGCATTTT	CAWSPGSNQPQHF
NA	NA	TRBV9	TRBJ1-2	TGTGCCAGCAGCTCATATGAGGGGTCCCTTGGCTACACCTTC	CASSSYEGSLGYTF
NA	NA	TRBV19	TRBJ2-3	TGTGCCAGTAGTGGGTCCAGTACAGATACGCAGTATTTT	CASSGSSTDTQYF
NA	NA	TRBV11-2	TRBJ2-3	TGTGCCAGCAGCCCAAGGGGCGGGGTCTCTAGCACAGATACGCAGTATTTT	CASSPRGGVSSTDTQYF
NA	NA	TRBV3-1/TRBV3-2	TRBJ1-6	TGTGCCAGCAGCCAACCGGGGGTAAATTCACCCCTCCACTTT	CASSQPGVNSPLHF
NA	TRBD2	TRBV18	TRBJ2-3	TGTGCCAGCTCACCAGTCCGGGGGGGCAACACAGATACGCAGTATTTT	CASSPVRGGNTDTQYF
NA	NA	TRBV7-2	TRBJ1-3	TGTGCCAGCAGCTCCTCGGGTTCAAGCTCTGGAAACACCATATATTTT	CASSSSGSSSGNTIYF
NA	NA	TRBV2	TRBJ2-5	TGTGCCAGCAGTGAATACGAGGCCCCGGGGGAGACCCAGTACTTC	CASSEYEAPGETQYF
NA	NA	TRBV10-3	TRBJ1-1	TGTGCCATCAGTGGTGATACCGGCGAAGCTTTCTTT	CAISGDTGEAFF
NA	NA	TRBV6-2/TRBV6-3	TRBJ2-7	TGTGCCAGCAGCCAGCATACAGGGTCCGGAGAGCAGTACTTC	CASSQHTGSGEQYF
NA	NA	TRBV6-2/TRBV6-3	TRBJ1-2	TGTGCCAGCAGCCCCGGGTCACTCTTCGGCTACACCTTC	CASSPGSLFGYTF
NA	NA	TRBV3-1/TRBV3-2	TRBJ2-1	TGTGCCAGCAGCCAAGATGCGGGGAACCATTACAATGAGCAGTTCTTC	CASSQDAGNHYNEQFF
NA	TRBD2	TRBV7-3	TRBJ2-3	TGTGCCAGCAGCTTAACCGGGAGGGCAGATACGCAGTATTTT	CASSLTGRADTQYF
once	TRBD2	TRBV28	TRBJ2-1	TGTGCCAGCGGGCAAAGCAAGGGTACTAGCGGGAGGCGGAATGAGCAGTTCTTC	CASGQSKGTSGRRNEQFF
NA	NA	TRBV12-3/TRBV12-4	TRBJ2-7	TGTGCCAGCAGTCGAACCTACGAGCAGTACTTC	CASSRTYEQYF
NA	TRBD1	TRBV4-2	TRBJ2-1	TGTGCCAGCAGCCAAGATGTTCCGGGACAGGTATTTATCAATGAGCAGTTCTTC	CASSQDVPGQVFINEQFF
NA	NA	TRBV25-1	TRBJ1-1	TGTGCCAGCAGTGAGGAATGGGGGAGAGCTTTCTTT	CASSEEWGRAFF
NA	NA	TRBV5-4	TRBJ2-5	TGTGCCAGCAGCCCCCCTGGGGGGAAAGAGACCCAGTACTTC	CASSPPGGKETQYF
once	NA	TRBV19	TRBJ2-2	TGTGCCAGTAGCCCAAACACCGGGGAGCTGTTTTTT	CASSPNTGELFF
few	NA	TRBV3-1/TRBV3-2	TRBJ1-2	TGTGCCAGCAGCCAGAGGTTGGGCAGGGGAAGCTTAGCTGGCTACACCTTC	CASSQRLGRGSLAGYTF
once	NA	TRBV6-5	TRBJ2-3	TGTGCCAGCAGCCAAGATTCTCGCACCGTATATGGGCAGTATTTT	CASSQDSRTVYGQYF
NA	NA	TRBV27	TRBJ1-1	TGTGCCAGCAGTCTCCCAGGGAGGGCAGGAACTGAAGCTTTCTTT	CASSLPGRAGTEAFF
NA	NA	TRBV21-1	TRBJ1-5	TGTGCCAGCAGCAAAGTCAGAAAAGGGTGGCCGGGGGGCATTTCCCAGCATTTT	CASSKVRKGWPGGISQHF
NA	TRBD2	TRBV11-3	TRBJ2-3	TGTGCCAGCAGCTTAGGGCTAGCGGGAGCGACAGATACGCAGTATTTT	CASSLGLAGATDTQYF
NA	NA	TRBV19	TRBJ2-3	TGTGCCAGTAGCCCTCAGGGCGGGATTAGCACAGATACGCAGTATTTT	CASSPQGGISTDTQYF
NA	TRBD2	TRBV19	TRBJ2-2	TGTGCCAGTAGTCAGCGGGGCGCGAACACCGGGGAGCTGTTTTTT	CASSQRGANTGELFF
NA	TRBD1	TRBV6-5	TRBJ1-4	TGTGCCAGCAGGGACAGGGGCGGTGAAAAACTGTTTTTT	CASRDRGGEKLFF
NA	TRBD2	TRBV29-1	TRBJ2-7	TGCAGCGTTACTACCCTAGCGGGAACTGCAAACTCCTACGAGCAGTACTTC	CSVTTLAGTANSYEQYF
NA	NA	TRBV6-6	TRBJ2-5	TGTGCCAGCAGTTACTCTGCTGAGGGGGACCAGTACTTC	CASSYSAEGDQYF
NA	NA	TRBV5-1	TRBJ2-7	TGCGCCAGCAGCCCCCTGCAGGGTGGGGGCTACGAGCAGTACTTC	CASSPLQGGGYEQYF
NA	NA	TRBV4-3	TRBJ2-3	TGCGCCAGCAGCCAAGATCATGGGCTAGCGAGCACAGATACGCAGTATTTT	CASSQDHGLASTDTQYF
NA	NA	TRBV19	TRBJ1-5	TGTGCCAGTACCCCCCAAGGGCAGAGCAATCAGCCCCAGCATTTT	CASTPQGQSNQPQHF
NA	NA	TRBV6-2/TRBV6-3	TRBJ2-7	TGTGCCAGCAGTTACGACCAACCACAGTACGAGCAGTACTTC	CASSYDQPQYEQYF
NA	TRBD1	TRBV4-3	TRBJ2-1	TGCGCCAGCAGCCAGGGAAGGACAGGGTGGGACAATGAGCAGTTCTTC	CASSQGRTGWDNEQFF
NA	NA	TRBV27	TRBJ1-4	TGTGCCAGCAGTCTCACGACCCATTCAACTAATGAAAAACTGTTTTTT	CASSLTTHSTNEKLFF
NA	NA	TRBV2	TRBJ2-3	TGTGCCAGCAATTTGGGCGGAGGAACAGATACGCAGTATTTT	CASNLGGGTDTQYF
NA	NA	TRBV24-1	TRBJ2-3	TGTGCCACCAGTGATTTTACAGGTTCAGCCCCAGATACGCAGTATTTT	CATSDFTGSAPDTQYF
NA	NA	TRBV19	TRBJ1-6	TGTGCCAGTAGCTCACAGTTCGCACCCCTCCACTTT	CASSSQFAPLHF
few	TRBD2	TRBV11-3	TRBJ2-5	TGTGCCAGCAGCTCTCAGGGACTAGCGCGTAGTCAAGAGACCCAGTACTTC	CASSSQGLARSQETQYF
NA	TRBD2	TRBV7-9	TRBJ2-3	TGTGCCAGCAGCTTCCTCCCCGCTAGCGGGATTAGCACAGATACGCAGTATTTT	CASSFLPASGISTDTQYF
NA	NA	TRBV7-2	TRBJ2-3	TGTGCCAGCAGCTTAGCAGGGCACCTTAGCACAGATACGCAGTATTTT	CASSLAGHLSTDTQYF
once	NA	TRBV18	TRBJ2-2	TGTGCCAGCTCACCACCGCGACTCCCTCTGACCGGGGAGCTGTTTTTT	CASSPPRLPLTGELFF
NA	NA	TRBV29-1	TRBJ2-2	TGCAGCGCCCGGGACGGTAACACCGGGGAGCTGTTTTTT	CSARDGNTGELFF
NA	TRBD2	TRBV10-3	TRBJ2-1	TGTGCCATCATGAAAGAGCGGGACGGCTACAATGAGCAGTTCTTC	CAIMKERDGYNEQFF
NA	NA	TRBV12-3/TRBV12-4	TRBJ2-7	TGTGCCAGCAGTTTCAAAGGACGGGGCGAGCAGTACTTC	CASSFKGRGEQYF
NA	NA	TRBV28	TRBJ1-5	TGTGCCAGCAGTGGGGGTGGGGGGCGTCGCAATCAGCCCCAGCATTTT	CASSGGGGRRNQPQHF
NA	TRBD1	TRBV15	TRBJ1-2	TGTGCCACCAGCAGAGTGGACAGGGTTTATGGCTACACCTTC	CATSRVDRVYGYTF